This T cell receptor beta chain was found in a study of post-analysis software for immune sequencing data. About the study: There were relapsing-remitting, secondary progressive and progressive-relapsing multiple sclerosis among the disease courses included. Overall study results and limits: When patients were compared with controls, 4 or 5 TRBV segments were more frequent, TRBV5-6, TRBV5-1 and TRBV20-1 among them.

This clonotype was observed a handful of times. Its antigen is still unknown. CDR3 length equals 14 residues. CDR1 and CDR2 (germline): MNHEY, SMNVEV (reference sequence). V shed 3 bases and J 3 bases; nucleotides not matched to a gene: 4. Unique molecular identifiers were carried by the TCR beta cDNA libraries. MiXCR was run by TCRdb on the PCR reads, yielding one entry per CDR3 protein. The table includes about 810,000 distinct CDR3 sequences, roughly 58% detected once. This rearrangement joins TRBV27 to TRBJ2-7, with 8 nucleotides matching TRBD1. The sample comprised blood. This TCR was sampled from a girl aged 10 to 17 with multiple sclerosis. CDR3 in DNA: TGTGCCAGCAGTTTCCAGGGGGCTGACTACGAGCAGTACTTC. Translating it yields CASSFQGADYEQYF.